The 12 T cell receptor beta chains presented below share a single source sample, sequenced in a study of cytomegalovirus exposure and HLA in healthy donors listed by TCRdb under 2017. Libraries were prepared through the immunoSEQ multiplex PCR assay. For the multiplex PCR, a mixture combining 60 forward primers for TCR Vbeta segments and 13 reverse primers for TCR Jbeta segments was used. TCRdb obtained this table from immuneACCESS and retained in-frame rearrangements with V and J assigned. These tables miss some clones; where compared with another copy, unresolved V genes account for less than half of the shortfall, and the remainder is unexplained. This sample is represented by some 120,000 clones; roughly 15% of them were singletons. The biggest ten clones account for approximately 2.9% of the sample. Sequencing was carried out using PBMCs. The receptors were sampled from a female donor in good health and CMV-seropositive.

This clone was seen just once. The V call is TRBV6-6, the J call TRBJ2-7; 8 bases are shared with TRBD2. V lost 6 bases and J lost 0; bases outside the gene matches: 4. CDR1 and CDR2 (germline): MNHNY, SVGAGI (reference sequence). This CDR3 has 14 residues. CDR3 sequence (DNA): TGTGCCAGCAGCACGGGGGGGGGCTCCTACGAGCAGTACTTC. This sequence encodes CASSTGGGSYEQYF.

This clone was seen a handful of times. This sequence joins TRBV27 and TRBJ2-7; D is possibly TRBD1 (5 bases). Trimming shortened V by 3 bases and J by 2 bases, and 14 bases separated the two germline ends. The CDR3 consists of 15 residues. Germline loops: CDR1 MNHEY, CDR2 SMNVEV (reference sequence). The CDR3 region is CASSFGARIPYEQYF. CDR3 nucleotides: TGTGCCAGCAGTTTTGGGGCTAGGATCCCCTACGAGCAGTACTTC.

This clone has just a few counts. The J gene is TRBJ2-7, the V gene TRBV28; TRBD1 aligns across 8 bases. CDR3 length: 13 amino acids. In germline, CDR1 is MDHEN, CDR2 SYDVKM. V was pared by 8 bases and J by 3 bases, with 6 bases of the junction left unmatched. The CDR3 reads CASFTGGNYEQYF. The CDR3 nucleotides read TGTGCCAGCTTTACAGGGGGGAACTACGAGCAGTACTTC.

This rearrangement joins TRBV28 to TRBJ2-7; maybe TRBD2 (7 bases). This CDR3 comprises 17 residues. Deletions cut 3 bases from V and 2 bases from J, with 20 bases between. From germline, CDR1 is MDHEN and CDR2 SYDVKM. The CDR3 DNA is TGTGCCAGCAGTTTCCCCACGAGGGGGGGACCCCCCTACGAGCAGTACTTC. This sequence encodes CASSFPTRGGPPYEQYF. Together with reference TRBV28 and TRBJ2-7, the CDR3 gives the full variable domain: DVKVTQSSRYLVKRTGEKVFLECVQDMDHENMFWYRQDPGLGLRLIYFSYDVKMKEKGDIPEGYSVSREKKERFSLILESASTNQTSMYLCASSFPTRGGPPYEQYFGPGTRLTVT.

This clone was observed a few times. The CDR3 region is CASSPRVSGANVLTF. The CDR3 bases are TGTGCCAGCAGCCCCAGGGTCTCTGGGGCCAACGTCCTGACTTTC. The chain couples TRBV5-4 to TRBJ2-6; maybe TRBD1 (5 bases). The germline gives CDR1 SGHNT, CDR2 YYREEE (reference sequence). V lost 4 bases and J 0 bases, leaving 8 bases between the germline ends. This CDR3 is built from 15 residues.

DNA of the CDR3: TGTGCCAGCAGCGAGACTAGCGGGCGCACAGATACGCAGTATTTT. Amino acid sequence: CASSETSGRTDTQYF. This rearrangement joins TRBV7-9 to TRBJ2-3; TRBD2 agrees at 10 bases. The CDR3 runs 15 residues. Germline values: CDR1 SEHNR, CDR2 FQNEAQ (reference sequence). Trimming took 5 bases from V and 1 from J; bases not matched to a gene: 3.

The chain links TRBV5-1 to TRBJ2-5; 9 bases fit TRBD1. The V and J ends lost 2 bases and 5 bases, in that order; junction bases with no gene match: 7. Germline V lookup: CDR1 SGHRS, CDR2 YFSETQ. CDR3 length: 15 residues. The CDR3, as DNA: TGCGCCAGCAGCTTCCGGGACAGGGTTCAGGAGACCCAGTACTTC. Amino acids: CASSFRDRVQETQYF. Full variable domain (outside the CDR3, taken from reference TRBV5-1 and TRBJ2-5): KAGVTQTPRYLIKTRGQQVTLSCSPISGHRSVSWYQQTPGQGLQFLFEYFSETQRNKGNFPGRFSGRQFSNSRSEMNVSTLELGDSALYLCASSFRDRVQETQYFGPGTRLLVL.

The V call is TRBV5-1, the J call TRBJ1-1; 8 bases agree with TRBD1. Trimming removed 2 bases from V and 4 bases from J; junction bases left unmatched: 1. This CDR3 contains 13 residues. The germline V gene has CDR1 SGHRS and CDR2 YFSETQ. CDR3 sequence reads: CASSFDRGTEAFF. CDR3 sequence (DNA): TGCGCCAGCAGCTTCGACAGGGGCACTGAAGCTTTCTTT.

J is TRBJ1-1 and V is TRBV19, with TRBD1 identical over 10 bases. Germline V CDR1 and CDR2: LNHDA, SQIVND (reference sequence). J was trimmed by 7 bases and V by 4 bases; bases with no gene match: 9. This CDR3 is 15 amino acids long. In DNA, the CDR3 is TGTGCCAGTAGTACAGAAACCGGGACAGGGGATGAAGCTTTCTTT. Its translation is CASSTETGTGDEAFF.

The rearrangement links TRBV4-1 to TRBJ1-5, with 8 positions matching TRBD1. Germline values: CDR1 MGHRA, CDR2 YSYEKL. V was pared by 4 bases and J by 12 bases, with 8 bases of the junction left unmatched. The CDR3 runs 13 residues. DNA of the CDR3: TGCGCCAGCAGCCGAGCAGGGGGCCTGGGCCAGCATTTT. This sequence encodes CASSRAGGLGQHF.

This clone has a handful of counts. Within the sample, other DNA sequences also encode this same CDR3. This rearrangement joins TRBV6-1 to TRBJ1-5; D gene uncertain. This CDR3 is 14 amino acids long. Germline CDR1 is MNHNS and CDR2 is SASEGT. V gave up 1 base and J gave up 4 bases, with 8 bases separating them. CDR3 in DNA: TGTGCCAGCAGTGAAGGGGCGGGGAATCAGCCCCAGCATTTT. Protein product: CASSEGAGNQPQHF.

This clone has only a few counts. This sequence joins TRBV6-5 and TRBJ2-3; TRBD1 is a possible D gene (5 bases). The CDR3 sequence is 13 residues long. V was shortened by 6 bases and J by 3 bases, with 10 bases between the two germline ends. CDR1 and CDR2 (germline): MNHEY, SVGAGI. The CDR3 reads CASRGRATDTQYF. The CDR3, as DNA: TGTGCCAGCAGAGGCAGGGCGACAGATACGCAGTATTTT.